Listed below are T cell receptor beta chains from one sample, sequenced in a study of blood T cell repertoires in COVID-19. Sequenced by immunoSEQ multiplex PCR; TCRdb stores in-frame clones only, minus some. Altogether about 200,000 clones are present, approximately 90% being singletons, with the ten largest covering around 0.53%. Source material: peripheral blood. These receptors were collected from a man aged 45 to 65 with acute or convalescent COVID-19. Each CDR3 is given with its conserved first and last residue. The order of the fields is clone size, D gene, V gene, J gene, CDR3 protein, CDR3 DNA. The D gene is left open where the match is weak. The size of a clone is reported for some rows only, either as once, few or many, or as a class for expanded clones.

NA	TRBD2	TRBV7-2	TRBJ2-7	CASSLSFSGGYEQYF	TGTGCCAGCAGCTTATCGTTTTCGGGGGGTTACGAGCAGTACTTC
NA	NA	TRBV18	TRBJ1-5	CASSLRASNQPQHF	TGTGCCAGCTCCCTGAGGGCAAGCAATCAGCCCCAGCATTTT
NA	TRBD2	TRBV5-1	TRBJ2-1	CASSLGLAGYNEQFF	TGCGCCAGCAGCTTGGGACTAGCGGGGTACAATGAGCAGTTCTTC
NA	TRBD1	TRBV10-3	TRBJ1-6	CAIRGQGNSPLHF	TGTGCCATCAGAGGACAGGGAAATTCACCCCTCCACTTT
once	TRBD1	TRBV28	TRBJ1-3	CASRAAGTVNSGNTIYF	TGTGCCAGCAGGGCTGCCGGGACAGTAAACTCTGGAAACACCATATATTTT
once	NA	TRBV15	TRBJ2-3	CATSRSPGELSTDTQYF	TGTGCCACCAGCAGAAGCCCGGGAGAATTAAGCACAGATACGCAGTATTTT
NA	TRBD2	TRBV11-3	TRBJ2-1	CASSLGRLAGASRGYNEQFF	TGTGCCAGCAGCTTAGGCCGGCTAGCGGGAGCCTCGAGGGGATACAATGAGCAGTTCTTC
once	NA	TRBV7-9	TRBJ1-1	CASSFETYTEAFF	TGTGCCAGCAGCTTCGAGACTTACACTGAAGCTTTCTTT
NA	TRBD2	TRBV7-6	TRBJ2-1	CASSAAGGPYNEQFF	TGTGCCAGCAGCGCAGCGGGGGGGCCCTACAATGAGCAGTTCTTC
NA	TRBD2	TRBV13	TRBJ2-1	CASSLVSGGAPPYEQFF	TGTGCCAGCAGCTTAGTTAGCGGGGGGGCCCCTCCGTATGAGCAGTTCTTC
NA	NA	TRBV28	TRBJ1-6	CASSLGGFGSPLHF	TGTGCCAGCAGTTTAGGAGGGTTTGGCTCACCCCTCCACTTT
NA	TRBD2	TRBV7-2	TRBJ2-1	CASTGQGLAGNEQFF	TGTGCCAGCACCGGCCAGGGACTAGCGGGGAATGAGCAGTTCTTC
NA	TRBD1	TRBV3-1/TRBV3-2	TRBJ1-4	CASSHSGRQGVGIGKLFF	TGTGCCAGCAGTCATTCCGGACGTCAGGGGGTCGGGATCGGAAAACTGTTTTTT
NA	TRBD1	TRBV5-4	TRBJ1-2	CASSLDGTGVYGYTF	TGTGCCAGCAGCTTGGACGGGACAGGGGTCTATGGCTACACCTTC
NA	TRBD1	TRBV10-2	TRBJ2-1	CASRDRGSDNEQFF	TGCGCCAGCAGGGACAGGGGGAGCGACAATGAGCAGTTCTTC
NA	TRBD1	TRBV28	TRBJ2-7	CASGGQGPIYEQYF	TGTGCCAGCGGAGGACAGGGACCGATCTACGAGCAGTACTTC
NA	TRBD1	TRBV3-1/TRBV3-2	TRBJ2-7	CASSWAGTGIYEQYF	TGTGCCAGCAGCTGGGCCGGGACAGGGATCTACGAGCAGTACTTC
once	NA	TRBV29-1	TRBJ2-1	CSVWALDYEQFF	TGCAGCGTTTGGGCCCTGGACTATGAGCAGTTCTTC
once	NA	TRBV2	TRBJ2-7	CASSTGYDEQYF	TGTGCCAGCAGTACGGGGTACGACGAGCAGTACTTC
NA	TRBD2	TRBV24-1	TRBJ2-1	CATSDSSGASYNEQFF	TGTGCCACCAGTGACAGTAGCGGGGCCTCCTACAATGAGCAGTTCTTC
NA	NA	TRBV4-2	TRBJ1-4	CASSQGSGAGVNEKLFF	TGTGCCAGCAGCCAAGGGAGTGGGGCAGGGGTGAATGAAAAACTGTTTTTT
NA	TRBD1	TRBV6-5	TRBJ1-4	CASRPGTDNEKLFF	TGTGCCAGCAGGCCCGGGACAGATAATGAAAAACTGTTTTTT
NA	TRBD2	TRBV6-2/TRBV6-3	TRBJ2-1	CASSSRLAGAGGEQFF	TGTGCCAGCAGTTCCAGACTAGCGGGGGCCGGTGGTGAGCAGTTCTTC
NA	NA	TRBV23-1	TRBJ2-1	CASSQTPKGVLNEQFF	TGCGCCAGCAGTCAAACCCCAAAAGGGGTGTTGAATGAGCAGTTCTTC
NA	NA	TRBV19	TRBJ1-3	CASSIGRAGNTIYF	TGTGCCAGTAGTATCGGCAGGGCTGGAAACACCATATATTTT
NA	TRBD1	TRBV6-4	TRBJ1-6	CASMGTVPSYNSPLHF	TGTGCCAGCATGGGGACAGTGCCCTCCTATAATTCACCCCTCCACTTT
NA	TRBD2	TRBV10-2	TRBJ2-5	CASSESAGGIPETQYF	TGCGCCAGCAGTGAGTCAGCGGGAGGGATCCCAGAGACCCAGTACTTC
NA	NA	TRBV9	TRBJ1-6	CASTGGQPNSPLHF	TGTGCCAGCACGGGGGGGCAGCCAAATTCACCCCTCCACTTT
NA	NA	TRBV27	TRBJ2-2	CASSFGGHTGELFF	TGTGCCAGCAGTTTCGGGGGGCACACCGGGGAGCTGTTTTTT
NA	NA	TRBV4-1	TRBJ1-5	CASSQSTGNQPQHF	TGCGCCAGCAGCCAAAGTACGGGAAATCAGCCCCAGCATTTT
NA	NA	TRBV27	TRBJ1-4	CASSFSGRNEKLFF	TGTGCCAGCAGTTTTTCAGGGCGTAATGAAAAACTGTTTTTT
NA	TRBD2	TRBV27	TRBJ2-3	CASSNLAGGEDTQYF	TGTGCCAGCAGCAATCTAGCGGGAGGGGAAGATACGCAGTATTTT
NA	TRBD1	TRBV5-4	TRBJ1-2	CASSVTQGALSYTF	TGTGCCAGCAGCGTCACACAGGGGGCGCTGAGCTACACCTTC
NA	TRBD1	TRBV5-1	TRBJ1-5	CASSPEGDRDQPQHF	TGCGCCAGCAGCCCCGAGGGGGACAGAGATCAGCCCCAGCATTTT
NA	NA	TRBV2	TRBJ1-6	CASSEESASYNSPLHF	TGTGCCAGCAGTGAAGAGAGTGCAAGTTATAATTCACCCCTCCACTTT
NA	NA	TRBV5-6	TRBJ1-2	CASSSGPQGSYGYTF	TGTGCCAGCAGCTCGGGCCCCCAGGGGAGCTATGGCTACACCTTC
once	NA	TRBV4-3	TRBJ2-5	CASSQGSGGAETQYF	TGCGCCAGCAGCCAAGGTAGTGGGGGGGCGGAGACCCAGTACTTC
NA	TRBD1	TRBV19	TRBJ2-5	CASRRDRNQETQYF	TGTGCCAGCCGCCGGGACAGAAACCAAGAGACCCAGTACTTC
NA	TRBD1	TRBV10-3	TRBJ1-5	CATGTGGPGGNQPQHF	TGTGCCACCGGGACAGGGGGCCCGGGTGGCAATCAGCCCCAGCATTTT